This TCR beta chain was sequenced during a study of T cells in localized non-small cell lung cancer (dated by TCRdb to between 2020 and 2021). About the full investigation: The study examined T cell repertoires in hundreds of patients with early-stage NSCLC and compared tumors with uninvolved tumor-adjacent lungs. The cohort was made up of about 240 treatment-naive NSCLC patients whose localized lung tumors had been resected. Of the NSCLC patients, 129 were male and approximately 99 were female, and the mean age was around 66 years.

At diagnosis, peripheral blood, uninvolved tumor-adjacent lung and tumor were collected and stored as a combination of fresh-frozen and FFPE material. For TCR repertoire profiling, the blood samples were analyzed as peripheral blood mononuclear cells. TCR beta CDR3 regions were sequenced from DNA using the immunoSEQ Assay. The authors' analysis ran thus. T cell density was computed as TCR beta template counts normalized to usable DNA estimated by amplifying housekeeping genes. Using the preseqR package, richness was estimated by extrapolating to 120,000 templates for tissue samples and 400,000 templates for PBMC samples. Clonality was calculated as one minus Pielou's evenness. Differential abundance testing on productive amino-acid clonotypes, with a minimum total count of 5 and an alpha of 0.1, was used to identify tissue-enriched TCRs. Repertoire overlap between compartments was quantified with the Jaccard Index and Morisita Overlap Index. GLIPH grouped TCR beta CDR3s together with public tetramer-defined viral CDR3s, and a viral motif had to include at least three viral sequences and also show V-gene enrichment. TCRdb retrieved this table from immuneACCESS and kept in-frame rearrangements only. Not all clones are present; in checked studies, unresolved V genes account for under half, and no reason is known for the remainder. V and J calls and clone size are given by that table; D and trimming were obtained from the DNA. Within this sample are around 48,000 clones, with 60% to 85% of them counted one time only. Clones ranked in the top ten supply about a sixth of the sample.

The table lists this clone with a count of one. No antigen is known for it. No much larger clonotype is one base removed from it; base qualities were not supplied. The study at large found these results: Uninvolved tumor-adjacent lung showed the highest T cell clonality, higher than tumor, which suggests more focused antigenic responses in the adjacent lung. Higher blood T cell density associated with longer overall survival, while higher adjacent-lung clonality associated with shorter survival. Because multi-region tumor sequencing was not done, intratumor heterogeneity could not be ruled out. Of the top 100 tumor clones, a median of roughly 53 were detected in paired uninvolved adjacent lung; roughly 26 were also among that lung's top 100. Because of the exploratory design, TCR variables were selected using unadjusted p-values without false-discovery rate correction.

Via the germline V gene, CDR1 is SNHLY and CDR2 FYNNEI. From its cysteine to its phenylalanine, the CDR3 spans 12 amino acids. Only the CDR3 region is kept as DNA, spanning 36 bases read in frame from base 1. Germline trimming: 9 bases from V, 3 bases from J; junction bases outside gene matches: 5. The sequences come from peripheral blood, collected before any cancer treatment. This TCR was sampled from a man aged 40 to 69 with stage I squamous cell lung carcinoma. The chain employs TRBV2 and TRBJ2-7, with 7 central nucleotides matching TRBD1. The DNA is TGTGCCAGTAGCGACAGGGTCTACGAGCAGTACTTC. The encoded protein is CASSDRVYEQYF. With the portions outside the CDR3 filled from the reference TRBV2 and TRBJ2-7 genes, the complete variable region becomes EPEVTQTPSHQVTQMGQEVILRCVPISNHLYFYWYRQILGQKVEFLVSFYNNEISEKSEIFDDQFSVERPDGSNFTLKIRSTKLEDSAMYFCASSDRVYEQYFGPGTRLTVT.